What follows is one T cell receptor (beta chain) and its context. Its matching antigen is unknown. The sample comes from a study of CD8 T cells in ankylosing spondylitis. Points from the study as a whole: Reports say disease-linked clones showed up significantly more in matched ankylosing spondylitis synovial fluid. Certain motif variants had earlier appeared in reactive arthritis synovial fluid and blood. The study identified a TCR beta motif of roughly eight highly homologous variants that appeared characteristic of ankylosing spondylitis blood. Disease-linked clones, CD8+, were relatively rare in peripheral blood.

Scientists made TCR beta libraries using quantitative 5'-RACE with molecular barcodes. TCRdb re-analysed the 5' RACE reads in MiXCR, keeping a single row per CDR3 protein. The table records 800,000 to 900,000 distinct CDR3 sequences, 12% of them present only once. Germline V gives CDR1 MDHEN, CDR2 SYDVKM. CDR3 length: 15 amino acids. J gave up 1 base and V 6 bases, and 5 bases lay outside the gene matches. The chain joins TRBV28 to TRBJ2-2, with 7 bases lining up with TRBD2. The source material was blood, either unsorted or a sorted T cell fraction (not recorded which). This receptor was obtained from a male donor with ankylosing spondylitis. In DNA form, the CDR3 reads TGTGCCAGCAGGACTAGCACGCTGAACACCGGGGAGCTGTTTTTT. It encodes CASRTSTLNTGELFF.